This is a list of T cell receptor beta chains from one sample in a study of T cell responses to AZD1222 COVID-19 vaccine. Clones were read by immunoSEQ multiplex PCR, and TCRdb kept only the in-frame ones, dropping some. The data show some 65,000 clones, with approximately 79% seen just once and over 20% held by the top ten. The sequenced sample was peripheral blood, obtained on day 0 of MenACWY control vaccination. These receptors were collected from an adult in good health. Each CDR3 is given with its conserved first and last residue. D genes are given only for firm matches. Size is omitted from some rows. Given values are once, few, many or a class for expanded clones.

.,.,TRBV3-1/TRBV3-2,TRBJ2-3,TGTGCCAGCAGCCATCGGGCTAGCACAGATACGCAGTATTTT,CASSHRASTDTQYF
.,.,TRBV5-4,TRBJ2-5,TGTGCCAGCAGCGCTACCCCGGGCCTAATCGAGACCCAGTACTTC,CASSATPGLIETQYF
.,.,TRBV6-1,TRBJ1-1,TGTGCCAGCAGTGACAGGGAGGGCACTGAAGCTTTCTTT,CASSDREGTEAFF
TRBD2,.,TRBV18,TRBJ2-4,TGTGCCAGCTCACCAGGGGGGGATCGCGCGTCCAAAAACATTCAGTACTTC,CASSPGGDRASKNIQYF
TRBD1,.,TRBV2,TRBJ2-7,TGTGCCAGCAGTGAGAGGACAGGGTGGTACGAGCAGTACTTC,CASSERTGWYEQYF
.,.,TRBV21-1,TRBJ1-2,TGTGCCAGCCGTCCGGGGATCCACTATGGCTACACCTTC,CASRPGIHYGYTF
.,few,TRBV6-5,TRBJ2-2,TGTGCCAGCAGATCCGGGGTGTCCGGGGAGCTGTTTTTT,CASRSGVSGELFF
.,.,TRBV3-1/TRBV3-2,TRBJ1-2,TGTGCCAGCAGCAAATCCACAGGGACCTATGGCTACACCTTC,CASSKSTGTYGYTF
.,.,TRBV2,TRBJ1-5,TGTGCCAGCAGAGCAGTCGTCAATCAGCCCCAGCATTTT,CASRAVVNQPQHF
.,few,TRBV19,TRBJ2-7,TGTGCCAGTAGTAACGGCATCTCCTACGAGCAGTACTTC,CASSNGISYEQYF
.,.,TRBV20-1,TRBJ2-7,TGCAGTGAAAGAGGTATAGACGAGCAGTACTTC,CSERGIDEQYF
TRBD1,.,TRBV12-5,TRBJ2-1,TGTGCTAGTGGTTTCTCGCCCCTCCCAGGGGGTATATCCTACAATGAGCAGTTCTTC,CASGFSPLPGGISYNEQFF
TRBD1,.,TRBV7-9,TRBJ1-3,TGTGCCAGCAGCCGTTGGATGACAGGGCCTGGAAACACCATATATTTT,CASSRWMTGPGNTIYF
TRBD1,.,TRBV4-3,TRBJ1-2,TGCGCCAGCAGCCAGTCCGGGACAGGGCCCTATGGCTACACCTTC,CASSQSGTGPYGYTF
.,.,TRBV5-1,TRBJ2-7,TGCGCCAGCAGTTGGGACGGTGGGGGCGAGCAGTACTTC,CASSWDGGGEQYF
.,.,TRBV9,TRBJ2-3,TGTGCCAGCAGCCGCTACCGCACAGATACGCAGTATTTT,CASSRYRTDTQYF
TRBD2,.,TRBV7-6,TRBJ2-7,TGTGCCAGCAGCTTAGAGGTGGCTGGACTAGGAGGTCGATACGAGCAGTACTTC,CASSLEVAGLGGRYEQYF
.,.,TRBV6-5,TRBJ2-2,TGTGCCAGCAGCCAAGACCATTACACCGGGGAGCTGTTTTTT,CASSQDHYTGELFF
.,.,TRBV24-1,TRBJ2-1,TGTGCCACCAGTGATTTTAGGGGTGAGCAGTTCTTC,CATSDFRGEQFF
.,.,TRBV28,TRBJ1-5,TGTGCCAGTCAGGATAGCAATCAGCCCCAGCATTTT,CASQDSNQPQHF
.,.,TRBV5-1,TRBJ1-2,TGCGCCAGCAGCGATCCAGGCTCTAACTATGGCTACACCTTC,CASSDPGSNYGYTF
TRBD1,.,TRBV28,TRBJ1-2,TGTGCCAGCGAACCAGGGGGGGGCAACTATGGCTACACCTTC,CASEPGGGNYGYTF
TRBD2,.,TRBV7-9,TRBJ2-3,TGTGCCAGCAGCTTAGGACTAGCGGGGGGTGCCACAGATACGCAGTATTTT,CASSLGLAGGATDTQYF
.,.,TRBV13,TRBJ1-6,TGTGCCAGCAGGGACGGCCTTAATTCACCCCTCCACTTT,CASRDGLNSPLHF
.,.,TRBV9,TRBJ2-6,TGTGCCAGCAGCCCTGGCAAAACTGGGGCCAACGTCCTGACTTTC,CASSPGKTGANVLTF
.,.,TRBV7-9,TRBJ1-4,TGTGCCAGCAGCTTGGGCGGGCGAAGTAGTGAAAAACTGTTTTTT,CASSLGGRSSEKLFF
TRBD2,.,TRBV5-1,TRBJ2-3,TGCGCCAGCAGCTCAGGGACTAGCGGGAGGATTAGCACAGATACGCAGTATTTT,CASSSGTSGRISTDTQYF
TRBD1,.,TRBV6-1,TRBJ1-6,TGTGCCAGCAGTGCTATTCCGAAGGACAGGGGGCTTGGTTCACCCCTCCACTTT,CASSAIPKDRGLGSPLHF
.,.,TRBV29-1,TRBJ1-2,TGCAGCGTTCGGACCCCGAGGGGCTATGGCTACACCTTC,CSVRTPRGYGYTF
.,.,TRBV5-4,TRBJ1-1,TGTGCCAGCAGCCGAGGAACAGGTAACACTGAAGCTTTCTTT,CASSRGTGNTEAFF
.,.,TRBV13,TRBJ1-3,TGTGCCAGCAGCTTAGGAGGGGTTGGAAACACCATATATTTT,CASSLGGVGNTIYF
.,.,TRBV7-6,TRBJ2-1,TGTGCCAGCAGCTATACCTACAATGAGCAGTTCTTC,CASSYTYNEQFF
.,.,TRBV27,TRBJ1-2,TGTGCCAGCAGTTTATCCAACAGCGGCGGCTACACCTTC,CASSLSNSGGYTF
.,.,TRBV2,TRBJ1-6,TGTGCCAGCAGGTCCACAAGGGGAGGTCATTCACCCCTCCACTTT,CASRSTRGGHSPLHF
.,.,TRBV10-3,TRBJ1-2,TGTGCCATCAGTGAGTCACCAGAAGGCTATGGCTACACCTTC,CAISESPEGYGYTF
TRBD1,once,TRBV19,TRBJ1-3,TGTGCCAGTAGTATCAGGGGGTCTGGAAACACCATATATTTT,CASSIRGSGNTIYF
.,.,TRBV30,TRBJ1-4,TGTGCATACACACGGGGGGTGAATGAAAAACTGTTTTTT,CAYTRGVNEKLFF
TRBD2,few,TRBV7-2,TRBJ2-5,TGTGCCAGCAGCTTAGCGCGGGGGAACCAAGAGACCCAGTACTTC,CASSLARGNQETQYF
.,.,TRBV5-1,TRBJ2-5,TGCGCCAGCAGCTTGACAGGGCGCCAAGAGACCCAGTACTTC,CASSLTGRQETQYF
.,.,TRBV6-5,TRBJ1-1,TGTGCCAGCAGAAGCCGAGGGGGGCGGTACACTGAAGCTTTCTTT,CASRSRGGRYTEAFF
TRBD1,few,TRBV30,TRBJ1-2,TGTGCCTGGAGTGCTTACTTCCTGGACAGGTTGGACTATGGCTACACCTTC,CAWSAYFLDRLDYGYTF
.,.,TRBV28,TRBJ1-3,TGTGCCAGCAGTTTATCGACGGGAAACACCATATATTTT,CASSLSTGNTIYF